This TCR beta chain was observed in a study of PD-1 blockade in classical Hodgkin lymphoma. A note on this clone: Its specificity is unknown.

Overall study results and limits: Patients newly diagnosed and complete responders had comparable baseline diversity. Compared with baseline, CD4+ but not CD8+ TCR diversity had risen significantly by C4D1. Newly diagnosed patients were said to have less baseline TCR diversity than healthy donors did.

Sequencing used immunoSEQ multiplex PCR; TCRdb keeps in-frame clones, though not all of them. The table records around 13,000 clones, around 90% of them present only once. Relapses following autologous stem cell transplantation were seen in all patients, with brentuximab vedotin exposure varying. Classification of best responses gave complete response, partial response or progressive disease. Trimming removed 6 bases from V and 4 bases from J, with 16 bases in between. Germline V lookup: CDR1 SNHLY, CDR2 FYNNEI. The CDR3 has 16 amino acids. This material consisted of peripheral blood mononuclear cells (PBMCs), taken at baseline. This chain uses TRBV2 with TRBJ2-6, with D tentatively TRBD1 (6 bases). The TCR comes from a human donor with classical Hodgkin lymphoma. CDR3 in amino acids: CASSYTTGTGANVLTF. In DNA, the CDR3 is TGTGCCAGCAGCTATACGACAGGAACGGGGGCCAACGTCCTGACTTTC.